This TCR beta chain was retrieved from a study of CD8+ T cells in alopecia areata. As regards this clone: Its antigen is still unknown.

Whole-study findings and limits: Amid tofacitinib therapy, many expanded lesional clones stayed present in scalp and blood. Among the cells sequenced in scalp samples are also the resident alphabeta T cells of normal skin. Given one nonresponder, whether baseline CD8+ expansion relates to response remains uncertain.

Looked up from germline, CDR1 is SGHRS and CDR2 is YFSETQ. The ends were cut back, 4 bases at V and 3 bases at J, with 11 bases in the middle. The CDR3 has 13 residues. cDNA reverse transcribed from extracted RNA served as the sequencing template. Method: immunoSEQ multiplex PCR; TCRdb's copy keeps in-frame clones and lacks some. The sample lists some 58,000 clones, 40% to 55% occurring once. The sample's treatment: oral pan-JAK inhibitor, 5-10 mg twice daily. This sequence was found in a human donor with alopecia areata. The material sequenced was CD8+ T cells sorted from blood, taken at roughly week 36, from a patient treated with tofacitinib. The V call is TRBV5-1, the J call TRBJ2-7; D perhaps matches TRBD2 (5 bases). This chain's CDR3 is CASSQNGNYEQYF. Written as DNA, the CDR3 is TGCGCCAGCAGCCAAAACGGGAACTACGAGCAGTACTTC.